The rows below give T cell receptor beta chains drawn from one sample of a study of identical twins. Each CDR3 protein is one row after TCRdb ran MiXCR on the 5' RACE reads. In the table there are a few hundred thousand distinct CDR3 sequences, about 15% of which are singletons. These data are also associated with another study on yellow fever vaccine responses in identical twins.

Source material: CD4+ T cells sorted from blood. These receptors all stem from a woman younger than 30 in good health. Both conserved end residues are part of each CDR3. A D gene is named only where the DNA matches it firmly. Size is stated for part of the rows, as once, few or many counts, or as a class when the clone is expanded.

TRBV12-3/TRBV12-4,.,.,TRBJ1-5,14,CASSFVESNQPQHF,TGTGCCAGCAGTTTTGTAGAGAGCAATCAGCCCCAGCATTTT
TRBV6-2/TRBV6-3,.,TRBD2,TRBJ2-5,16,CASSATSGRYQETQYF,TGTGCCAGCAGTGCTACTAGCGGGAGGTACCAAGAGACCCAGTACTTC
TRBV5-1,few,.,TRBJ1-3,15,CASSSTAGTGNTIYF,TGCGCCAGCAGCTCGACGGCAGGGACTGGAAACACCATATATTTT
TRBV3-1,.,.,TRBJ2-3,16,CASSQDEGRRRDTQYF,TGTGCCAGCAGCCAAGACGAGGGGCGCCGGAGAGATACGCAGTATTTT
TRBV10-3,few,TRBD2,TRBJ2-3,19,CAISGSGTSGTSSTDTQYF,TGTGCCATCAGTGGGAGTGGGACTAGCGGAACATCTAGCACAGATACGCAGTATTTT
TRBV6-5,few,.,TRBJ2-1,14,CASSYGSVVGQQFF,TGTGCCAGCAGTTACGGTAGTGTGGTAGGGCAGCAGTTCTTC
TRBV7-9,few,TRBD1,TRBJ2-2,15,CASSTGTGYTGELFF,TGTGCCAGCAGCACCGGGACAGGGTACACCGGGGAGCTGTTTTTT
TRBV20-1,few,TRBD2,TRBJ2-3,15,CSALRTSGTADTQYF,TGCAGTGCATTAAGGACTAGCGGGACTGCAGATACGCAGTATTTT
TRBV27,many,.,TRBJ2-1,11,CASNRGGEQFF,TGTGCCAGCAACCGAGGGGGTGAGCAGTTCTTC
TRBV6-1,many,.,TRBJ2-2,15,CASSPGQSNTGELFF,TGTGCCAGCAGCCCGGGACAAAGTAACACCGGGGAGCTGTTTTTT
TRBV24-1,many,.,TRBJ1-2,13,CATRDEGKSPYTF,TGTGCCACCCGCGACGAGGGGAAATCTCCTTACACCTTC
TRBV28,few,.,TRBJ2-1,15,CASNSARSPINEQFF,TGTGCCAGCAACTCTGCGCGGAGTCCGATTAATGAGCAGTTCTTC
TRBV2,few,TRBD2,TRBJ2-5,16,CASSEAELAGLETQYF,TGTGCCAGCAGTGAAGCGGAACTAGCGGGACTCGAGACCCAGTACTTC
TRBV4-2,.,.,TRBJ2-5,15,CASSQNGENQETQYF,TGTGCCAGCAGCCAAAACGGGGAGAATCAAGAGACCCAGTACTTC
TRBV7-9,many,.,TRBJ1-1,11,CASSLESEAFF,TGTGCCAGCAGCTTAGAGTCGGAAGCTTTCTTT